The 14 T cell receptor beta chains given below trace back to one sample, sequenced in a study of blood T cell repertoires in COVID-19. Repertoires were generated with immunoSEQ multiplex PCR, while TCRdb's copy carries only in-frame clones and drops some. The sample lists 150,000 to 200,000 clones, almost 85% occurring once. The sequencing input was peripheral blood. The receptors stem from a human donor with acute or convalescent COVID-19. The donor label of this sample is uncertain.

The chain combines TRBV5-1 with TRBJ2-7; D is possibly TRBD2 (5 bases). This CDR3 region has 13 residues. The V end lost 3 bases, the J end lost 5 bases, and 12 bases lay between the germline ends. Germline V gene data show CDR1 as SGHRS and CDR2 as YFSETQ. The DNA of the CDR3 is TGCGCCAGCAGCTCTTTTCCGCGGGACGAGCAGTACTTC. This translates into CASSSFPRDEQYF.

The chain combines TRBV7-3 with TRBJ2-3; possibly TRBD2 for D (6 bases). The CDR3 runs 16 residues. Deletions cut 5 bases from V and 2 bases from J, with 17 bases between. Per germline, CDR1 SGHTA and CDR2 FQGTGA. The chain's CDR3 is CASSPSSGFYTDTQYF. In DNA, the CDR3 is TGTGCCAGCAGCCCCAGTAGCGGATTCTACACAGATACGCAGTATTTT.

V gene TRBV28 combines with J gene TRBJ1-6, with D perhaps matching TRBD1 (6 bases). V was trimmed by 7 bases and J by 4 bases, leaving 14 bases between them. CDR1 is MDHEN, CDR2 SYDVKM, per germline. The CDR3 length is 15 residues. The DNA of the CDR3 is TGTGCCAGCACCACAAGGGGGTCTTATAATTCACCCCTCCACTTT. This encodes CASTTRGSYNSPLHF.

The rearrangement uses TRBV29-1 and TRBJ2-7; D is possibly TRBD2 (5 bases). The CDR3 extends over 13 amino acids. Trimming took 7 bases from V and 5 from J, leaving 18 bases between them. The germline gives CDR1 SQVTM, CDR2 ANQGSEA. CDR3 amino acids: CSARRNSRDEQYF. As DNA, the CDR3 is TGCAGCGCCAGAAGGAATTCGCGGGACGAGCAGTACTTC.

V is TRBV27 and J is TRBJ1-5; maybe TRBD1 (6 bases). The V gene lost 2 bases and the J gene lost 3 bases, with 11 bases spanning the gap. The germline gives CDR1 MNHEY, CDR2 SMNVEV (reference sequence). The CDR3 has 15 amino acids. The CDR3 coding sequence is TGTGCCAGCAGTTTAACAGGGTTAAACAATCAGCCCCAGCATTTT. Protein sequence: CASSLTGLNNQPQHF.

This rearrangement joins TRBV4-3 to TRBJ1-4, with 12 positions matching TRBD1. Germline V gene sequence: CDR1 LGHNA, CDR2 YSLEER. The CDR3 is 17 residues long. The trim removed 4 bases at V and 8 bases at J, leaving 11 bases unmatched. CDR3 region: CASSPLGTGGADEKLFF. In DNA form, the CDR3 reads TGCGCCAGCAGCCCCCTGGGGACAGGGGGCGCCGACGAAAAACTGTTTTTT.

This clone has a handful of counts. The rearrangement uses TRBV19 and TRBJ1-2, with D perhaps TRBD1 (6 bases). The ends were cut back, 5 bases at V and 4 bases at J, with 20 bases in the middle. The CDR3 spans 16 residues. Germline loops: CDR1 LNHDA, CDR2 SQIVND (reference sequence). The CDR3 DNA sequence: TGTGCCAGTAGTTCCCCTTACAGGGAAAGCCCCTATGGCTACACCTTC. This gives the protein CASSSPYRESPYGYTF.

The genes are TRBV5-1 and TRBJ1-5, with D tentatively TRBD1 (5 bases). The CDR3 has 13 amino acids. Germline V gene lookup returns CDR1 SGHRS and CDR2 YFSETQ. Trimming stripped 3 bases from V and 7 bases from J, with 11 bases between. CDR3 amino acids: CASSSGLGQPQHF. As DNA, the CDR3 is TGCGCCAGCAGCTCAGGGTTGGGACAGCCCCAGCATTTT.

This clone appeared many times. This chain uses TRBV19 with TRBJ1-6, with D unclear. The length of the CDR3 is 14 residues. Trimming pared 6 bases from V and 7 bases from J, leaving 13 bases between. Per germline, CDR1 LNHDA and CDR2 SQIVND (reference sequence). The CDR3 coding sequence is TGTGCCAGTAGCTGGCAGGCCCGGAATTCACCCCTCCACTTT. This gives the protein CASSWQARNSPLHF.

V and J are TRBV25-1 and TRBJ1-2; the D is unclear. V dropped 1 base and J dropped 5 bases, with 14 bases sitting between them. The CDR3 runs 15 residues. Germline CDR1 and CDR2: MGHDK and SYGVNS. CDR3 residues: CASSEFRAGEYGYTF. The CDR3 nucleotides read TGTGCCAGCAGTGAATTTAGGGCTGGGGAGTATGGCTACACCTTC.

V is TRBV18 and J is TRBJ2-7; D is undetermined. This CDR3 contains 15 residues. The germline V and J ends were trimmed by 3 bases and 2 bases, with 14 bases remaining between them. Germline values: CDR1 KGHSH, CDR2 LQKENI. This chain's CDR3 is CASSPGQVPPYEQYF. The CDR3 DNA is TGTGCCAGCTCACCCGGCCAGGTTCCCCCCTACGAGCAGTACTTC.

The CDR3 DNA is TGTGCCAGCAGCCAAGACTTCCGGGACAGCCCTTACTCTGGGGCCAACGTCCTGACTTTC. Its protein is CASSQDFRDSPYSGANVLTF. V is TRBV4-2 and J is TRBJ2-6, with 7 bases identical to TRBD1. CDR3 length: 20 amino acids. Trimming took 0 bases from V and 0 from J; bases not matched to a gene: 11. Germline-derived CDR1 and CDR2 are LGHNA and YNFKEQ.

V and J are TRBV12-5 and TRBJ2-7, with D possibly matching TRBD1 (5 bases). V was cut by 6 bases and J by 3 bases, with 9 bases left in between. This CDR3 comprises 12 residues. CDR1 and CDR2 from the germline V gene are LGHNT and FRNRAP. The CDR3 region has the DNA TGTGCTAGTGGGCCCAGGGTCTACGAGCAGTACTTC. Protein: CASGPRVYEQYF.

The chain uses TRBV4-1 and TRBJ2-7; 9 nucleotides align to TRBD2. The CDR3 is made up of 16 amino acids. Germline values: CDR1 MGHRA, CDR2 YSYEKL. J lost 0 bases, V lost 2 bases, and 5 bases had no gene match. The CDR3 DNA follows: TGCGCCAGCAGCCAACTTAGCGGGGGCTCCTCCTACGAGCAGTACTTC. It codes for CASSQLSGGSSYEQYF.